This T cell receptor (beta chain) stems from a study of blood T cell repertoires in COVID-19 (dated by TCRdb to 2018 to 2021). In terms of the full investigation: Collaborator samples came from the United States, Italy and Spain and covered acute and convalescent phases of COVID-19. The material from the prospective study consisted of cDNA or gDNA derived from T cells, B-cell-depleted T cells, or PBMCs. Deeply sampled blood TCRbeta repertoires from subjects exposed to, actively infected with, or recovered from COVID-19 were included in the dataset. A freely available public database, intended as a resource for researchers studying the immune response to SARS-CoV-2, is where the repertoires were released. The samples were drawn from two sources: the first 160 participants of the ongoing ImmuneRACE study, and fewer than 1,500 subjects contributed by 6 global collaborators. A de-identified subject ID, COVID-19 status, age in years and sex were almost always included in the sample metadata. Where available, HLA class I and class II types were taken from metadata supplied by the sample provider and were not determined by assay-based typing.

The paper as a whole reports these results and caveats: The quantity of clinical and demographic metadata differed by source and by participant and was supplied without curation.

Trimming removed 1 base from V and 5 bases from J; the gene matches leave 3 bases unexplained. Measured from the cysteine to the phenylalanine, the CDR3 is 14 residues long. Kept here is only the CDR3 DNA, which spans 42 bases and is read in frame from base 1. In the germline V gene, CDR1 corresponds to SGHTS and CDR2 to YDEGEE. In the prospective study, participants were about 18 to 95 years old, resided in about two dozen geographic areas of the United States, and were enrolled through a virtual design. To assign participants to cohorts, the prospective study relied on clinical history that participants themselves reported in a screening survey and a study questionnaire. Recovered participants in ImmuneRACE Cohort 3 were defined as having two consecutive negative NP/OP PCR tests, clearance from a healthcare professional, or resolution of symptoms. Mobile phlebotomists in the prospective study collected whole blood, serum and a nasopharyngeal or oropharyngeal swab from every participant. Prospective study participants could optionally give additional blood draws and questionnaires over an approximately 2-month period. Before DNA extraction, blood samples from the prospective study were shipped at room temperature or frozen.

TCRbeta CDR3 regions were amplified from genomic DNA using the immunoSEQ Assay, a bias-controlled multiplex PCR. The authors' analysis ran thus. The number of nucleated cells in each sample was estimated by amplification of reference gene primers within the assay. Sequence reads were collapsed and filtered to measure the absolute abundance of every unique TCRbeta CDR3 rearrangement. Productive Simpson clonality was computed per sample as the square root of Simpson's diversity index over productive rearrangements. Drawn from immuneACCESS, this table holds only the in-frame rearrangements with V and J called that TCRdb kept. Clones are partly lost; checked studies trace under half to an unresolved V gene and leave the rest unexplained. V and J calls and clone size are copied from that table; D and trimming were computed from the DNA. The sample includes 250,000 to 350,000 clones, with about 92% observed a single time. The top ten hold roughly 20% of the sample.

With respect to this clone: Its antigen remains undetermined. No much larger clone is present one base from it, and per-base qualities are unavailable.

This TCR derives from a young woman who had recovered from COVID-19. The rearrangement joined TRBV5-8 to TRBJ2-1, and 7 bases in between align with TRBD1. Sequencing input: PBMCs or T cells enriched from blood (not recorded which). The DNA sequence follows: TGTGCCAGCAGCTTGCCAGGGGGAGACAATGAGCAGTTCTTC. Translated, it gives CASSLPGGDNEQFF.